Sequencing of this T cell receptor (beta chain) was carried out in a study of CD8 T cells in Susac syndrome. Across the study: When blood was drawn, patients with Susac syndrome were on intravenous immunoglobulin alone, on corticosteroids, or therapy-naive.

This clonotype was detected only once. Reverse transcription of roughly 0.45 to 1 ug RNA was performed with random hexamers. One entry per CDR3 protein, called by TCRdb with MiXCR from the immunoSEQ multiplex PCR reads. Of about 190,000 distinct CDR3 sequences in the sample, approximately 96% were seen once. Negative isolation was used for CD8+ and CD4+ T cells and FACS enrichment for TEMRA cells. Trimming left V 5 bases short and J 3 bases short, with 15 bases between. The CDR3 has 14 residues. Per germline, CDR1 DFQATT and CDR2 SNEGSKA (reference sequence). This receptor was taken from a human donor with Susac syndrome. Sequenced: CD4+ T cells from PBMCs. The gene calls are TRBV20-1 and TRBJ2-3; D unresolved. CDR3 DNA: TGCAGTGCTGGACCATCCGGGCCGACAGATACGCAGTATTTT. Its translation is CSAGPSGPTDTQYF.